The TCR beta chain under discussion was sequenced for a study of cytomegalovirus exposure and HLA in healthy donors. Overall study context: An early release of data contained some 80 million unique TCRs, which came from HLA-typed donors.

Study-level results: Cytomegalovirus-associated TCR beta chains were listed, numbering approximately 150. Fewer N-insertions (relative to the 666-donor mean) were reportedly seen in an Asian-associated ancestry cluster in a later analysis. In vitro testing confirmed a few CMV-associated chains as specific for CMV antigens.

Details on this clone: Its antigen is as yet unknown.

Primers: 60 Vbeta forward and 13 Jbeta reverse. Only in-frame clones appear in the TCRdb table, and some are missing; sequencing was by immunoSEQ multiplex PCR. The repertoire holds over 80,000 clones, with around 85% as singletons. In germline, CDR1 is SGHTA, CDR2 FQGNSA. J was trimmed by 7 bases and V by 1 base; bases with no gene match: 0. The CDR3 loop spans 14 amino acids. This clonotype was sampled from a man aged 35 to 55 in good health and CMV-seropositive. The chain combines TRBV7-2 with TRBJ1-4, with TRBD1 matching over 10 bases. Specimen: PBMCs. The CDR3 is CASSLGQGAEKLFF. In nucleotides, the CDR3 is TGTGCCAGCAGCTTAGGACAGGGGGCTGAAAAACTGTTTTTT.